The 7 T cell receptor beta chains presented below share a single source sample, sequenced in a study of OX40 agonist ivuxolimab in advanced cancers. Receptor amplification or capture employed the immunoSEQ multiplex PCR assay. Drawn from immuneACCESS, this table holds only the in-frame rearrangements with V and J called that TCRdb kept. Clones are partly lost; checked studies trace under half to an unresolved V gene and leave the rest unexplained. The sample yields about 13,000 clones; more than 70% were counted once. The top ten constitute over 30% of the sample. Sequencing used CD4+ or CD8+ T cells sorted from blood, obtained in a trial of the OX40 agonist ivuxolimab. The source is an adult with an advanced solid tumor such as melanoma, head and neck, liver or kidney cancer.

V is TRBV30 and J is TRBJ1-1; D is ambiguous. V was trimmed by 4 bases and J by 11 bases, leaving 14 bases between them. In germline, CDR1 is GTSNPN, CDR2 SVGIG (reference sequence). The CDR3 extends over 11 amino acids. CDR3 loop: CAWTIGLLAFF. The CDR3 DNA reads as TGTGCCTGGACTATCGGTTTACTTGCTTTCTTT.

The V and J genes are TRBV19 and TRBJ2-1; 7 bases align to TRBD2. Per germline, CDR1 LNHDA and CDR2 SQIVND (reference sequence). CDR3 size: 15 residues. After removal of 3 bases from V and 6 bases from J, the junction contained 8 bases not matched to a gene. The CDR3 region is CASSISAGESNEQFF. The CDR3 DNA is TGTGCCAGTAGTATTTCCGCGGGAGAGAGCAATGAGCAGTTCTTC.

The chain couples TRBV11-3 to TRBJ2-3, with D possibly TRBD1 on 6 matching bases. The V end was cut by 5 bases, the J end by 0 bases, with 12 bases between. The germline V gene has CDR1 SGHNT and CDR2 YENEEA. The CDR3 sequence is 15 residues long. The CDR3 protein is CASSPGQYSTDTQYF. In DNA, the CDR3 is TGTGCCAGCAGCCCAGGACAGTATAGCACAGATACGCAGTATTTT.

The V call is TRBV28, the J call TRBJ2-7; D gene uncertain. This CDR3 has 12 residues. Germline V lookup: CDR1 MDHEN, CDR2 SYDVKM. The V and J ends lost 6 bases and 0 bases respectively, with 6 bases between them. As DNA, the CDR3 is TGTGCCAGCAGCCCCGGCTCCTACGAGCAGTACTTC. As protein: CASSPGSYEQYF.

This rearrangement joins TRBV11-2 to TRBJ2-6; no definite D call. Germline V gene lookup returns CDR1 SGHAT and CDR2 FQNNGV. V shed 6 bases and J shed 0 bases, with 9 bases lying between them. CDR3 size: 15 residues. The CDR3 sequence: CASRVQSSGANVLTF. The CDR3 DNA reads as TGTGCCAGCAGAGTTCAGAGCTCTGGGGCCAACGTCCTGACTTTC. Together with reference TRBV11-2 and TRBJ2-6, the CDR3 gives the full variable domain: EAGVAQSPRYKIIEKRQSVAFWCNPISGHATLYWYQQILGQGPKLLIQFQNNGVVDDSQLPKDRFSAERLKGVDSTLKIQPAKLEDSAVYLCASRVQSSGANVLTFGAGSRLTVL.

The genes are TRBV9 and TRBJ1-6; 7 nucleotides align to TRBD1. The V segment lost 3 bases and the J segment 7 bases; nucleotides outside the gene matches: 10. Germline V gene sequence: CDR1 SGDLS, CDR2 YYNGEE. The CDR3 loop spans 16 amino acids. CDR3 nucleotide sequence: TGTGCCAGCAGCGACCCTACAGGGGTAGGCAATTCACCCCTCCACTTT. Protein sequence: CASSDPTGVGNSPLHF.

The table lists this clone with a count of one. The chain links TRBV7-9 to TRBJ1-2; the D is unclear. Trimming removed 5 bases at V and 8 bases at J, with 18 bases between. CDR1 SEHNR and CDR2 FQNEAQ come from the germline V gene (reference sequence). The CDR3 length is 14 residues. The CDR3 sequence is CASSPLSPTQGYTF. The CDR3 nucleotides are TGTGCCAGCAGCCCCCTATCCCCGACCCAGGGCTACACCTTC. Combining the CDR3 with reference TRBV7-9 and TRBJ1-2 gives the whole variable domain DTGVSQNPRHKITKRGQNVTFRCDPISEHNRLYWYRQTLGQGPEFLTYFQNEAQLEKSRLLSDRFSAERPKGSFSTLEIQRTEQGDSAMYLCASSPLSPTQGYTFGSGTRLTVV.